A single sample gave rise to the 17 T cell receptor beta chains below, sequenced in a study of T cells in Graves' hyperthyroidism and ophthalmopathy. The investigators amplified TCR beta CDR3 regions from RNA transcripts. RT-PCR in the first round (using the HTBI primer set) targeted the TCR CDR3. TCRdb called the multiplex PCR reads again in MiXCR, with one record for every CDR3 protein. The sample lists about 520,000 distinct CDR3 sequences; less than 25% were seen once. Sequencing was carried out using blood. These receptors originate from a woman aged 25 to 39 with Graves' ophthalmopathy.

The rearrangement uses TRBV9 and TRBJ1-2, with 7 bases identical to TRBD1. CDR1 and CDR2 (germline): SGDLS, YYNGEE. There are 13 residues in the CDR3. J was trimmed by 8 bases and V by 4 bases; bases with no gene match: 8. CDR3 sequence reads: CASSTPGGRGYTF. DNA for the CDR3: TGTGCCAGCAGCACACCAGGGGGACGCGGCTACACCTTC.

The chain has TRBV6-5 and TRBJ1-6; the D is unclear. Germline V CDR1 and CDR2: MNHEY, SVGAGI. This CDR3 is built from 15 residues. V was cut by 0 bases and J by 8 bases, with 11 bases left in between. CDR3 DNA sequence: TGTGCCAGCAGTTACTCGCTAGTTGGAGATTCACCCCTCCACTTT. This codes for CASSYSLVGDSPLHF.

In its sample, this clonotype was seen a few times. This chain uses TRBV5-1 with TRBJ2-5; 7 bases are shared with TRBD1. Germline values: CDR1 SGHRS, CDR2 YFSETQ. V lost 6 bases to trimming and J lost 4 bases; unmatched junction nucleotides: 9. This CDR3 is 14 amino acids long. The CDR3 DNA follows: TGCGCCAGCACGCGGACAGGAGGTCCAGAGACCCAGTACTTC. This gives the protein CASTRTGGPETQYF.

This clonotype was picked up a small number of times. This chain connects TRBV5-1 to TRBJ1-2; maybe TRBD1 (5 bases). The V and J ends lost 5 bases and 0 bases respectively, with 14 bases between them. CDR1 SGHRS and CDR2 YFSETQ come from the germline V gene. This CDR3 is built from 15 residues. CDR3 nucleotides: TGCGCCAGCAGATCTAGGGACGGTACTAACTATGGCTACACCTTC. This gives the protein CASRSRDGTNYGYTF. Variable domain in full (rest from reference TRBV5-1 and TRBJ1-2): KAGVTQTPRYLIKTRGQQVTLSCSPISGHRSVSWYQQTPGQGLQFLFEYFSETQRNKGNFPGRFSGRQFSNSRSEMNVSTLELGDSALYLCASRSRDGTNYGYTFGSGTRLTVV.

This rearrangement joins TRBV7-2 to TRBJ1-2; no definite D call. The CDR3 is 14 amino acids. Deletions cut 5 bases from V and 6 bases from J, with 16 bases between. Per germline, CDR1 SGHTA and CDR2 FQGNSA. CDR3 protein: CASSTRPGEDGYTF. The CDR3 DNA follows: TGTGCCAGCAGCACCCGACCGGGCGAGGATGGCTACACCTTC.

The chain uses TRBV12-3 or TRBV12-4 and TRBJ2-7; D unresolved. This CDR3 has 11 residues. The V and J ends lost 7 bases and 3 bases respectively, with 7 bases between them. This CDR3 is CASMLHYEQYF. CDR3 coding DNA: TGTGCCAGCATGCTTCACTACGAGCAGTACTTC.

This clonotype was counted at least ten times. The rearrangement joins TRBV14 to TRBJ2-7, with D maybe TRBD1 (5 bases). From germline, CDR1 is SGHDN and CDR2 FVKESK. Trimming left V 1 base short and J 2 bases short, with 9 bases between. The CDR3 covers 14 residues. The CDR3 is CASSQGTGPYEQYF. CDR3 in DNA: TGTGCCAGCAGCCAAGGAACAGGCCCCTACGAGCAGTACTTC.

This clonotype was seen many times. This chain connects TRBV29-1 to TRBJ1-1; maybe TRBD1 (5 bases). The CDR3 totals 13 residues. V was trimmed by 3 bases and J by 3 bases, leaving 11 bases between them. Germline V gives CDR1 SQVTM, CDR2 ANQGSEA. The CDR3 coding sequence is TGCAGCGTTGATGGGGGGGGAGACACTGAAGCTTTCTTT. The encoded protein is CSVDGGGDTEAFF.

This clonotype came up many times. This chain uses TRBV2 with TRBJ1-1; D is unresolved. V lost 0 bases and J 1 base, leaving 12 bases between the germline ends. Germline loops: CDR1 SNHLY, CDR2 FYNNEI. This CDR3 contains 16 residues. The CDR3 sequence: CASSEAYRSGNTEAFF. The CDR3 region has the DNA TGTGCCAGCAGTGAAGCCTACCGTTCGGGGAACACTGAAGCTTTCTTT.

This clonotype showed up many times. V usage is TRBV6-4 and J usage is TRBJ1-1; 7 bases match TRBD1. Germline trimming cut 6 bases from V and 0 bases from J; bases unmatched to any gene: 13. The CDR3 has 17 amino acids. Per the germline V gene, CDR1 is MRHNA and CDR2 is SNTAGT. The CDR3, as DNA: TGTGCCAGCAGCGACCGTTTTCTGACAGGGATGAACACTGAAGCTTTCTTT. Amino acid sequence: CASSDRFLTGMNTEAFF.

This clonotype has a count of ten or more. V and J are TRBV5-1 and TRBJ2-5; the match to TRBD2 covers 7 bases. The CDR3 consists of 15 residues. Germline CDR1 reads SGHRS; CDR2 reads YFSETQ. The J segment lost 4 bases and the V segment lost 4 bases, leaving 10 bases of the junction unmatched. CDR3 coding DNA: TGCGCCAGCAGCCCACCGCGGGGCGGGGGAGAGACCCAGTACTTC. Its protein is CASSPPRGGGETQYF.

This clonotype was seen only a few times. The chain carries TRBV6-1 and TRBJ2-7, with 9 bases that match TRBD1. The CDR3 runs 16 residues. V gave up 7 bases and J gave up 0 bases; unmatched junction bases: 10. The germline gives CDR1 MNHNS, CDR2 SASEGT. This chain's CDR3 is CASIPSQGAGSYEQYF. The CDR3 DNA is TGTGCCAGCATTCCATCACAGGGGGCGGGCTCCTACGAGCAGTACTTC.

This clonotype was seen ten or more times. DNA of the CDR3: TGTGCCAGCAGTTACCCCGGGATCACCGGGGAGCTGTTTTTT. Its protein product is CASSYPGITGELFF. The V and J genes are TRBV6-5 and TRBJ2-2; the D gene is possibly TRBD2 (5 bases). Germline V gene data show CDR1 as MNHEY and CDR2 as SVGAGI. The CDR3 extends over 14 amino acids. The V end lost 2 bases, the J end lost 4 bases, and 8 bases lay between the germline ends.

This clonotype was counted ten times or more. The rearrangement uses TRBV6-1 and TRBJ1-5; 10 bases map to TRBD1. The CDR3 runs 15 residues. With V trimmed by 5 bases and J by 8 bases, 9 bases remained unmatched. Germline CDR1 is MNHNS and CDR2 is SASEGT. The CDR3 DNA reads as TGTGCCAGCAGTAAGGCCCGGGACAGGGGAGAGCCCCAGCATTTT. It specifies CASSKARDRGEPQHF.

This clonotype has at least ten counts. The chain is built from TRBV19 and TRBJ1-1, with D unresolved. Germline CDR1 reads LNHDA; CDR2 reads SQIVND (reference sequence). V was trimmed by 7 bases and J by 4 bases, leaving 22 bases between them. The CDR3 is made up of 16 amino acids. CDR3 region: CASTLSDGLGSTEAFF. In nucleotides, the CDR3 is TGTGCCAGTACCCTTTCGGATGGCTTAGGCAGCACTGAAGCTTTCTTT.

Many counts were recorded for this clonotype. The CDR3 DNA sequence: TGTGCCAGCAGTTTAACAGGGGGGGCTTTCTTT. Its protein is CASSLTGGAFF. The chain has TRBV12-3 or TRBV12-4 and TRBJ1-1; 8 bases align to TRBD1. The CDR3 extends over 11 amino acids. The V segment lost 2 bases and the J segment 11 bases; nucleotides outside the gene matches: 1.

As regards this clonotype: As the CDR3 is not closed by the conserved phenylalanine or tryptophan, this likely results from a read error. This chain connects TRBV28 to TRBJ1-1; D unclear. The CDR3 has 14 residues. Between the trimmed V and J ends, which lost 3 bases and 4 bases, there was a span of 12 bases. Germline V CDR1 and CDR2: MDHEN, SYDVKM. CDR3 residues: CASSFASLSTEAFL. The CDR3 coding sequence is TGTGCCAGCAGTTTCGCTTCCCTGAGCACTGAAGCTTTCCTT.